This T cell receptor (beta chain) was sequenced in a study of T cells in tuberculosis. General study results and limits: T cells binding CD1B-GMM tetramer weakly possibly escaped the sort.

Thawed, overnight-rested PBMC were stained with GMM-loaded CD1B tetramer, viability dye and anti-CD3, then sorted. CD1B tetramers were loaded with Rhodococcus equi-derived C32 glucose monomycolate. The germline CDR1 and CDR2 sequences are GTSNPN and SVGIG (reference sequence). CDR3 length: 14 amino acids. Trimming shortened V by 3 bases and J by 1 base, and 10 bases separated the two germline ends. TCR-alpha and TCR-beta chains were sequenced unpaired. TCRdb's table, derived via immunoSEQ multiplex PCR, lists solely in-frame clones and lacks some. Here the sample spans tens of thousands of clones, approximately 91% being singletons.

Material for sequencing was CD1b-GMM tetramer-negative cells sorted from PBMCs. J is TRBJ1-5 and V is TRBV30; D gene unclear. This TCR was sampled from an adult woman with latent tuberculosis. CDR3 sequence reads: CAWSEGVSNQPQHF. The CDR3 DNA reads TGTGCCTGGAGCGAGGGTGTGAGCAATCAGCCCCAGCATTTT.